This T cell receptor beta chain was identified during a study of shared clonotypes between healthy human individuals. Per the germline V gene, CDR1 is WSHSY and CDR2 is SAAADI. V lost 3 bases to trimming and J lost 3 bases, with 8 bases between them. The CDR3 has 13 amino acids. The table came from immunoSEQ multiplex PCR; TCRdb's copy has only in-frame clones and leaves some out. The sample includes roughly 1,500,000 clones, approximately 98% seen only once; the top ten take approximately 0.45%. Sequenced sample: naive CD4+ T cells sorted from blood. Subset described: CD45RA+ positively selected. The V and J genes are TRBV10-2 and TRBJ2-5; unclear D gene. This receptor was taken from a man between 25 and 39 years old in good health. The CDR3 region has the DNA TGCGCCAGCAGTGATTTGGATAAAGAGACCCAGTACTTC. Translation: CASSDLDKETQYF.